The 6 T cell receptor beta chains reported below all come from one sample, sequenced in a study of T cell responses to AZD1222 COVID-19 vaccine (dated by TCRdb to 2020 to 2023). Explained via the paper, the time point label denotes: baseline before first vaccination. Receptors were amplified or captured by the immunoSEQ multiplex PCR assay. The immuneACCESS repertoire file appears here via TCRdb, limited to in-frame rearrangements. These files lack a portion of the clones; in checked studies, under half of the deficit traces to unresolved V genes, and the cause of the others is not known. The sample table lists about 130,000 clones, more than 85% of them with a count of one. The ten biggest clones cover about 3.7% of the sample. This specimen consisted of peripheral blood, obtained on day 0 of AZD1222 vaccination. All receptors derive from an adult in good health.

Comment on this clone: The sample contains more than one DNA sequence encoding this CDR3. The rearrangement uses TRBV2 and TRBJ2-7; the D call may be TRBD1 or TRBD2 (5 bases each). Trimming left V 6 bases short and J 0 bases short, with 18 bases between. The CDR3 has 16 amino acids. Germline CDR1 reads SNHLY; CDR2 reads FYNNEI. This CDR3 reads CASSDYAGTSSYEQYF. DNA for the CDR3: TGTGCCAGCAGCGATTACGCCGGGACCAGCTCCTACGAGCAGTACTTC.

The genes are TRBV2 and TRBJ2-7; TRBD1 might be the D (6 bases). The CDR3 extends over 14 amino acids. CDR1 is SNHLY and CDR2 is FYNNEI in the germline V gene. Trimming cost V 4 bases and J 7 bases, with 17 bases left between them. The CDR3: CASSVAGARAEQYF. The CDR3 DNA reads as TGTGCCAGCAGTGTTGCAGGGGCCCGAGCAGAGCAGTACTTC. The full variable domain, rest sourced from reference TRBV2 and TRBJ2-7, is EPEVTQTPSHQVTQMGQEVILRCVPISNHLYFYWYRQILGQKVEFLVSFYNNEISEKSEIFDDQFSVERPDGSNFTLKIRSTKLEDSAMYFCASSVAGARAEQYFGPGTRLTVT.

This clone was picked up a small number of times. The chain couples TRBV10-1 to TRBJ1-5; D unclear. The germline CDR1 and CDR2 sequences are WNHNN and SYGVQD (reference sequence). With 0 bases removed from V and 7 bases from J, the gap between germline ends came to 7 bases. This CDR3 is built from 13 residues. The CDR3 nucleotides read TGCGCCAGCAGTGAGTCGGCCCCCCAGCCCCAGCATTTT. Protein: CASSESAPQPQHF.

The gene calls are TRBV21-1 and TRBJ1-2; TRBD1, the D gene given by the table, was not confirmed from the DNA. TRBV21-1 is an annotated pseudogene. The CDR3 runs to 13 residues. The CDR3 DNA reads TGTGCCAGCAGCTCTCGACAGGGTGGCGGCTACACCTTC. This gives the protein CASSSRQGGGYTF.

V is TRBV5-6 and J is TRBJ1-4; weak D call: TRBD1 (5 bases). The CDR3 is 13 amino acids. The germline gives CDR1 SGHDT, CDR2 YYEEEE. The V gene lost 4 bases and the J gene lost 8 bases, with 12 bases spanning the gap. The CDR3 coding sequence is TGTGCCAGCAGCCCCGGGGGACGGGAAAAACTGTTTTTT. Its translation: CASSPGGREKLFF.

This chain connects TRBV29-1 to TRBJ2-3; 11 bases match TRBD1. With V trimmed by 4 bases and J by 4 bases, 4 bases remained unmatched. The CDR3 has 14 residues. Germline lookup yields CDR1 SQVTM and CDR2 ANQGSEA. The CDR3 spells CSVVGQGVADTQYF. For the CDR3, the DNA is TGCAGCGTTGTGGGACAGGGGGTAGCAGATACGCAGTATTTT.